This T cell receptor beta chain was captured by sequencing in a study of T cells in Graves' hyperthyroidism and ophthalmopathy. Study summary: Peripheral blood draws took place at initial diagnosis, ahead of any treatment.

Details on this clonotype: What it binds is unknown.

There are 17 residues in the CDR3. Trimming removed 2 bases from V and 0 bases from J, with 12 bases in between. CDR1 and CDR2 (germline): SGHKS, YYEKEE (reference sequence). Amplification yielded TCR beta CDR3 regions, with RNA transcripts as the source. The HTBI primer set served for first-round RT-PCR of the TCR CDR3. TCRdb passed the multiplex PCR reads through MiXCR, listing each CDR3 protein once. Among about 600,000 distinct CDR3 sequences listed, around 15% were seen once. Whole-study findings and limits: Within blood appeared most thyroid clonotypes that had expanded above 0.001. Ophthalmopathy was model-predicted a median about 6.9 months pre-onset.

Uncontrolled infection, other autoimmune disease, pregnancy or lactation disqualified patients from enrolment. The receptor comes from a woman in her 40s with Graves' ophthalmopathy. Sequenced material: blood. The rearrangement joins TRBV5-5 to TRBJ2-6; D may be TRBD1 (5 bases). DNA of the CDR3: TGTGCCAGCAGCTTTCAGGGCAAGAGCTCTGGGGCCAACGTCCTGACTTTC. Amino acid sequence: CASSFQGKSSGANVLTF.